In this sample, the clone carrying this T cell receptor beta chain turned up many times. This sample was included in a study of neurological immune-mediated disorders. The ends were cut back, 3 bases at V and 3 bases at J, with 12 bases in the middle. This CDR3 spans 14 amino acids. Germline assignment: CDR1 SGHRS and CDR2 YFSETQ. From the 5' RACE reads, TCRdb called clonotypes with MiXCR, one entry per CDR3 protein. The sample contains 65,000 to 90,000 distinct CDR3 sequences, about 9.4% of which appear only once. Material for sequencing was PBMCs. The sequence was obtained from a man between 35 and 55 years old in good health. This rearrangement joins TRBV5-1 to TRBJ1-1, with unresolved D. CDR3 nucleotide sequence: TGCGCCAGCAGCTCAGGTGATGGGGACACTGAAGCTTTCTTT. It encodes CASSSGDGDTEAFF.